The 30 T cell receptor beta chains given below trace back to one sample, sequenced in a study of blood T cell repertoires in COVID-19. Profiling relied on immunoSEQ multiplex PCR, and the TCRdb table lists in-frame clones only, not all of them. The sample includes about 52,000 clones, roughly four fifths of them seen just once. Sequenced input: peripheral blood. The receptors stem from a woman aged 80 or older with COVID-19, enrolled during active disease.

V and J are TRBV29-1 and TRBJ1-1, with a weak D call TRBD1 (6 bases). Germline V gives CDR1 SQVTM, CDR2 ANQGSEA. Trimming cost V 4 bases and J 0 bases, with 9 bases left between them. This CDR3 is 13 amino acids long. The CDR3 reads CSVGGGLNTEAFF. In nucleotides, the CDR3 is TGCAGCGTTGGTGGGGGCTTGAACACTGAAGCTTTCTTT.

The rearrangement links TRBV27 to TRBJ2-3, with D perhaps TRBD2 (5 bases). CDR3 length equals 16 residues. CDR1 and CDR2 (germline): MNHEY, SMNVEV (reference sequence). Trimming removed 2 bases from V and 3 bases from J, with 15 bases in between. The CDR3 DNA sequence: TGTGCCAGCAGTTTAGGGCCTAGCCCGCGAACAGATACGCAGTATTTT. Translated: CASSLGPSPRTDTQYF.

The chain uses TRBV18 and TRBJ1-1; 9 nucleotides agree with TRBD1. This CDR3 comprises 15 residues. Germline V gene lookup returns CDR1 KGHSH and CDR2 LQKENI. The trim removed 3 bases at V and 4 bases at J, leaving 6 bases unmatched. Here the CDR3 reads CASSPPTGGGTEAFF. In nucleotides, the CDR3 is TGTGCCAGCTCACCTCCGACAGGGGGAGGCACTGAAGCTTTCTTT.

The CDR3 loop is CASSLDRADEQYF. The CDR3 DNA is TGCGCCAGCAGCTTGGACAGGGCCGACGAGCAGTACTTC. The chain has TRBV5-1 and TRBJ2-7; weak D call: TRBD1 (6 bases). V was clipped by 0 bases and J by 5 bases, with 9 bases between them. The CDR3 runs 13 residues. The germline V gene has CDR1 SGHRS and CDR2 YFSETQ.

V gene TRBV19 combines with J gene TRBJ2-5; D gene unclear. Per the germline V gene, CDR1 is LNHDA and CDR2 is SQIVND (reference sequence). V lost 3 bases and J lost 1, with 12 bases in between. The CDR3 is 15 amino acids. The CDR3 DNA is TGTGCCAGTAGTATGTCTATCCGGGTCCAAGAGACCCAGTACTTC. Its translation is CASSMSIRVQETQYF.

This clone occurred a few times. The V and J genes are TRBV5-1 and TRBJ2-2, with TRBD1 matching over 8 bases. Trimming took 4 bases from V and 6 from J; bases not matched to a gene: 5. The CDR3 sequence is 14 residues long. Germline CDR1 SGHRS, CDR2 YFSETQ. CDR3 region: CASSGQGRAGELFF. CDR3 bases: TGCGCCAGCAGCGGACAGGGTCGTGCCGGGGAGCTGTTTTTT.

This clone was detected many times. V gene TRBV7-9 combines with J gene TRBJ1-2; TRBD1 agrees at 7 bases. The CDR3 is 13 residues long. Germline V gives CDR1 SEHNR, CDR2 FQNEAQ (reference sequence). The trim removed 6 bases at V and 3 bases at J, leaving 4 bases unmatched. CDR3: CASSSGTDYGYTF. CDR3 DNA: TGTGCCAGCAGTTCCGGGACAGACTATGGCTACACCTTC.

The chain uses TRBV24-1 and TRBJ2-7; the match to TRBD2 covers 8 bases. V dropped 1 base and J dropped 4; count of bases not matched to a gene: 17. The germline V gene has CDR1 KGHDR and CDR2 SFDVKD. This CDR3 is built from 19 residues. The CDR3 spells CATSDFSGEPGEGLYEQYF. CDR3 bases: TGTGCCACCAGTGATTTTAGCGGGGAGCCGGGGGAGGGCTTGTACGAGCAGTACTTC.

The chain links TRBV5-1 to TRBJ2-7; 11 positions agree with TRBD2. The CDR3 covers 16 residues. The V gene's germline CDR1 is SGHRS and CDR2 YFSETQ. The V gene end was trimmed by 5 bases and the J gene end by 2 bases; junction bases not matched to a gene: 9. The CDR3 coding sequence is TGCGCCAGCAGATTACTAGCGGGAGTCGGGGCCTACGAGCAGTACTTC. It specifies CASRLLAGVGAYEQYF.

This sequence joins TRBV19 and TRBJ2-7, with a weak D call TRBD1 (6 bases). CDR1 and CDR2 (germline): LNHDA, SQIVND (reference sequence). Trimming removed 1 base from V and 3 bases from J, with 10 bases in between. CDR3 length: 14 residues. For the CDR3, the DNA is TGTGCCAGTAGTATAGCCGCGACAGGCTACGAGCAGTACTTC. This sequence encodes CASSIAATGYEQYF.

This chain joins TRBV5-5 and TRBJ2-1, with unresolved D. Between the trimmed V and J ends, which lost 2 bases and 3 bases, there was a span of 9 bases. Germline V gives CDR1 SGHKS, CDR2 YYEKEE (reference sequence). This CDR3 is 14 amino acids long. The DNA of the CDR3 is TGTGCCAGCAGCTTTGCGGCCGACTACAATGAGCAGTTCTTC. It translates to CASSFAADYNEQFF.

This chain links TRBV7-2 with TRBJ2-7, with 9 bases that match TRBD2. The CDR3 covers 16 residues. CDR1 and CDR2 from the germline V gene are SGHTA and FQGNSA. Trimming cost V 1 base and J 0 bases; bases outside gene matches: 4. The CDR3 spells CASSLGRGGFSYEQYF. In DNA, the CDR3 is TGTGCCAGCAGCTTAGGGCGGGGGGGCTTCTCCTACGAGCAGTACTTC. The complete variable domain, with remaining parts taken from reference TRBV7-2 and TRBJ2-7, reads GAGVSQSPSNKVTEKGKDVELRCDPISGHTALYWYRQSLGQGLEFLIYFQGNSAPDKSGLPSDRFSAERTGGSVSTLTIQRTQQEDSAVYLCASSLGRGGFSYEQYFGPGTRLTVT.

This chain connects TRBV28 to TRBJ1-1; a possible D gene is TRBD1 (6 bases). The CDR3 runs to 15 residues. Germline V gene sequence: CDR1 MDHEN, CDR2 SYDVKM. The germline V and J ends were trimmed by 2 bases and 10 bases, with 20 bases remaining between them. The CDR3 DNA reads as TGTGCCAGCAGTTTACCGACGACAACAGGGATTGGAGCTTTCTTT. Its protein is CASSLPTTTGIGAFF. The whole variable domain, remainder taken from reference TRBV28 and TRBJ1-1, is DVKVTQSSRYLVKRTGEKVFLECVQDMDHENMFWYRQDPGLGLRLIYFSYDVKMKEKGDIPEGYSVSREKKERFSLILESASTNQTSMYLCASSLPTTTGIGAFFGQGTRLTVV.

The table lists this clone with a count of one. The genes are TRBV27 and TRBJ1-1, with D perhaps matching TRBD1 (5 bases). CDR3 length: 13 amino acids. V shed 2 bases and J shed 6 bases, with 10 bases lying between them. CDR1 is MNHEY and CDR2 is SMNVEV in the germline V gene (reference sequence). CDR3 nucleotides: TGTGCCAGCAGTTTACAGGGTCGGGCTGAAGCTTTCTTT. Residues: CASSLQGRAEAFF.

J is TRBJ2-7 and V is TRBV10-3; tentative D call: TRBD2 (6 bases). Germline values: CDR1 ENHRY, CDR2 SYGVKD. V lost 5 bases, J lost 3 bases, and 14 bases lay in between. This CDR3 spans 14 amino acids. The CDR3 DNA follows: TGTGCCATCAGTTCCTTAGCGGAAAACTACGAGCAGTACTTC. Protein: CAISSLAENYEQYF.

This chain uses TRBV2 with TRBJ2-1, with 9 positions matching TRBD2. Germline V gene data show CDR1 as SNHLY and CDR2 as FYNNEI. The CDR3 length is 15 residues. Germline trimming cut 7 bases from V and 9 bases from J; bases unmatched to any gene: 13. CDR3 amino acids: CASKIAGGPGGEQFF. CDR3 coding DNA: TGTGCCAGCAAAATTGCGGGAGGGCCCGGGGGTGAGCAGTTCTTC.

The gene calls are TRBV6-6 and TRBJ2-1, with D hard to call. With 10 bases removed from V and 5 bases from J, the gap between germline ends came to 18 bases. Germline V CDR1 and CDR2: MNHNY, SVGAGI (reference sequence). CDR3 size: 14 residues. The CDR3 nucleotides read TGTGCCACCTCGGTTCCCTCTCCGCACAATGAGCAGTTCTTC. This translates into CATSVPSPHNEQFF.

The V and J genes are TRBV28 and TRBJ1-5; maybe TRBD1 (6 bases). CDR3 length equals 16 residues. Germline assignment: CDR1 MDHEN and CDR2 SYDVKM. Trimming took off 5 bases at V and 0 bases at J, with 14 bases between the two ends. The CDR3 loop is CASSPLQGYSNQPQHF. The CDR3 bases are TGTGCCAGCAGTCCCCTACAGGGCTATAGCAATCAGCCCCAGCATTTT.

This clone was observed once. V gene TRBV30 combines with J gene TRBJ1-2, with TRBD1 identical over 7 bases. This CDR3 comprises 14 residues. Per the germline V gene, CDR1 is GTSNPN and CDR2 is SVGIG (reference sequence). Losses at the gene ends were 0 bases for V and 4 bases for J; bases not matched to a gene: 5. The CDR3 here is CAWSVQGTGYGYTF. CDR3 DNA sequence: TGTGCCTGGAGTGTACAGGGGACGGGCTATGGCTACACCTTC.

V gene TRBV24-1 combines with J gene TRBJ2-1; TRBD2 aligns across 12 bases. CDR3 length equals 17 residues. The trim removed 0 bases at V and 8 bases at J, leaving 7 bases unmatched. CDR1 is KGHDR and CDR2 is SFDVKD in the germline V gene. The CDR3 protein is CATSDLSPTSGSYEQFF. The DNA of the CDR3 is TGTGCCACCAGTGATTTGTCTCCGACTAGCGGGAGTTATGAGCAGTTCTTC.

This chain connects TRBV3-1 (or the pseudogene TRBV3-2) to TRBJ2-7; D gene uncertain. This CDR3 is built from 16 residues. CDR1 and CDR2 (germline): LGHDT, YNNKEL (reference sequence). V lost 3 bases and J 3 bases, leaving 18 bases between the germline ends. The CDR3 loop is CASSHLIIGPLYEQYF. In DNA form, the CDR3 reads TGTGCCAGCAGCCACCTTATCATCGGTCCTCTCTACGAGCAGTACTTC.

The chain links TRBV6-6 to TRBJ1-1; 7 positions match TRBD1. J was trimmed by 11 bases and V by 3 bases; bases with no gene match: 15. The CDR3 is made up of 15 amino acids. The germline CDR1 and CDR2 sequences are MNHNY and SVGAGI (reference sequence). Here the CDR3 DNA reads TGTGCCAGCAGTTATCTCTGGACAGGCTCGGGATCTGCTTTCTTT. It codes for CASSYLWTGSGSAFF.

V and J are TRBV9 and TRBJ2-1, with D perhaps matching TRBD1 (5 bases). The V end lost 0 bases, the J end lost 9 bases, and 16 bases lay between the germline ends. The germline V gene has CDR1 SGDLS and CDR2 YYNGEE. CDR3 length equals 15 residues. In nucleotides, the CDR3 is TGTGCCAGCAGCGTAGATGCCCCCCCAAGGGGTGAGCAGTTCTTC. Its translation is CASSVDAPPRGEQFF.

The chain is built from TRBV5-1 and TRBJ2-1, with TRBD2 identical over 9 bases. Germline V gene data show CDR1 as SGHRS and CDR2 as YFSETQ. Trimming at V came to 4 bases and at J to 2 bases, leaving 10 bases not matched to a gene. This CDR3 is 17 amino acids long. CDR3 protein: CASSQARASGTYNEQFF. The CDR3 DNA sequence: TGCGCCAGCAGCCAAGCCCGGGCTAGCGGGACCTACAATGAGCAGTTCTTC.

The V call is TRBV19, the J call TRBJ2-5; a weak D match, TRBD1 (6 bases). The CDR3 runs 15 residues. V was clipped by 9 bases and J by 1 base, with 18 bases between them. Germline V gene data show CDR1 as LNHDA and CDR2 as SQIVND (reference sequence). CDR3 nucleotides: TGTGCCAGCAACCTATTGGGGGCGGGCCAAGAGACCCAGTACTTC. The encoded protein is CASNLLGAGQETQYF.

The chain carries TRBV24-1 and TRBJ2-1; the D gene is possibly TRBD2 (5 bases). The CDR3 is 13 residues long. V lost 3 bases and J 4 bases, leaving 6 bases between the germline ends. Germline lookup yields CDR1 KGHDR and CDR2 SFDVKD. CDR3: CATSDGLYNEQFF. Here the CDR3 DNA reads TGTGCCACCAGTGATGGACTGTACAATGAGCAGTTCTTC.

This chain links TRBV28 with TRBJ2-7, with 12 positions matching TRBD2. The V and J ends lost 6 bases and 2 bases, in that order; junction bases with no gene match: 14. Germline CDR1 reads MDHEN; CDR2 reads SYDVKM. This CDR3 comprises 18 residues. The CDR3 DNA is TGTGCCAGCAGATACGGGACTAGCGGGCCGACTATTCCCTACGAGCAGTACTTC. Amino acids: CASRYGTSGPTIPYEQYF.

The chain combines TRBV6-5 with TRBJ2-1; D remains unclear. This CDR3 has 14 residues. The germline gives CDR1 MNHEY, CDR2 SVGAGI. Trimming removed 5 bases from V and 0 bases from J, with 8 bases in between. CDR3: CASSPLGSYNEQFF. CDR3 DNA: TGTGCCAGCAGTCCTCTCGGCTCCTACAATGAGCAGTTCTTC.

The V and J genes are TRBV12-5 and TRBJ2-7, with D possibly matching TRBD2 (5 bases). Germline V gene data show CDR1 as LGHNT and CDR2 as FRNRAP. This CDR3 spans 13 amino acids. V lost 6 bases, J lost 2 bases, and 11 bases lay in between. CDR3 sequence reads: CASGLANTYEQYF. In DNA form, the CDR3 reads TGTGCTAGTGGGCTAGCAAATACCTACGAGCAGTACTTC. Using reference TRBV12-5 and TRBJ2-7 for the parts outside the CDR3, the full variable domain is DARVTQTPRHKVTEMGQEVTMRCQPILGHNTVFWYRQTMMQGLELLAYFRNRAPLDDSGMPKDRFSAEMPDATLATLKIQPSEPRDSAVYFCASGLANTYEQYFGPGTRLTVT.

The chain uses TRBV27 and TRBJ2-1; no clear D gene. V lost 2 bases to trimming and J lost 8 bases, with 7 bases between them. CDR3 length equals 12 residues. CDR1 and CDR2 from the germline V gene are MNHEY and SMNVEV (reference sequence). The CDR3 here is CASSLLGYEQFF. CDR3 in DNA: TGTGCCAGCAGTTTACTCGGGTATGAGCAGTTCTTC.